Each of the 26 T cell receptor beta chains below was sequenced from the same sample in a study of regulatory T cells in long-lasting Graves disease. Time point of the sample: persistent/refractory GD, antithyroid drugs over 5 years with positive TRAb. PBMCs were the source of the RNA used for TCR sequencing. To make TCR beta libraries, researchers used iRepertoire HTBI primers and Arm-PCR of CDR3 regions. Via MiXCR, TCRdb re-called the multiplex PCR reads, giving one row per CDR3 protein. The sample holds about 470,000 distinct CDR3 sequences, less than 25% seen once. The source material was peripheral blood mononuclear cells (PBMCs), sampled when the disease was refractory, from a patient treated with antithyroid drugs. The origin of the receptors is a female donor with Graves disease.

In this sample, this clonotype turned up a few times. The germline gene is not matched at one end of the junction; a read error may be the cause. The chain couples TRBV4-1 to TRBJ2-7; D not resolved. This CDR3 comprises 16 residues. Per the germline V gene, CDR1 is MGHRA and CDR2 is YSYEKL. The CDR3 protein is CASRQGATSTTYEQYF. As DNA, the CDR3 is TGCGCCAGCAGACAAGGCGCGACCAGTACAACCTACGAGCAGTACTTC.

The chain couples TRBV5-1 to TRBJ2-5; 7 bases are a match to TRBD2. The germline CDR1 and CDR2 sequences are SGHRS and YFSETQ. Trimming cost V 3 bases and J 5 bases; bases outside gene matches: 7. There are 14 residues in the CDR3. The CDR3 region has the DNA TGCGCCAGCAGCTCTCGGGAGGCCAGGGAGACCCAGTACTTC. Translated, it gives CASSSREARETQYF.

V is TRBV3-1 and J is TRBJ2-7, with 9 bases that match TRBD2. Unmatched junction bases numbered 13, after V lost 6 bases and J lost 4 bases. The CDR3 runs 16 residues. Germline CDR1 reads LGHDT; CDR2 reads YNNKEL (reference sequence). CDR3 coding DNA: TGTGCCAGCAGTCCAGGTTTTAGCGGGAGAGAGTACGAGCAGTACTTC. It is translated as CASSPGFSGREYEQYF.

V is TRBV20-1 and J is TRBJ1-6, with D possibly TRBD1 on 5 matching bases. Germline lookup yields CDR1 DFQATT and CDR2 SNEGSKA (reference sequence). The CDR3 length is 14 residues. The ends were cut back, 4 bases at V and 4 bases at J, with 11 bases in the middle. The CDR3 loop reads CSAMRRQYNSPLHF. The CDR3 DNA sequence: TGCAGTGCTATGCGGAGACAGTATAATTCACCCCTCCACTTT.

The CDR3 bases are TGTGCCAGCGAGAGGGCGGGAGGGCCGAACACCGGGGAGCTGTTTTTT. Protein product: CASERAGGPNTGELFF. The chain carries TRBV7-3 and TRBJ2-2, with 9 positions matching TRBD2. Trimming took 8 bases from V and 0 from J; bases not matched to a gene: 7. The germline gives CDR1 SGHTA, CDR2 FQGTGA. This CDR3 is built from 16 residues.

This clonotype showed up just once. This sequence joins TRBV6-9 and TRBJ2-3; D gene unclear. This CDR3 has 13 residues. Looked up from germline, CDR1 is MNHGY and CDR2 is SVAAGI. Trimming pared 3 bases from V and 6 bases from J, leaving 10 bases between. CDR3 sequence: CASSYPHSDTQYF. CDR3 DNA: TGTGCCAGCAGTTACCCGCATAGTGATACGCAGTATTTT.

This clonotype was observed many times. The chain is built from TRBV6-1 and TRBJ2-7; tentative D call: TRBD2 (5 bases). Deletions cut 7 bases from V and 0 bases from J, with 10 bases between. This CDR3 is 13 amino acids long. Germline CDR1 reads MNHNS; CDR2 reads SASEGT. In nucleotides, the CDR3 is TGTGCCAGCAACAGCGGTAGCTCCTACGAGCAGTACTTC. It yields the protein CASNSGSSYEQYF.

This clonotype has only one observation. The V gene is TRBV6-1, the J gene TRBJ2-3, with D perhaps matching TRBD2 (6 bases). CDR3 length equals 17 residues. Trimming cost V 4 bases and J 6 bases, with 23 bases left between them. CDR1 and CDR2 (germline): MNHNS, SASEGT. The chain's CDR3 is CASSGAGTSIGDDTQYF. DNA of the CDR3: TGTGCCAGCAGTGGAGCCGGGACTTCCATCGGCGATGATACGCAGTATTTT.

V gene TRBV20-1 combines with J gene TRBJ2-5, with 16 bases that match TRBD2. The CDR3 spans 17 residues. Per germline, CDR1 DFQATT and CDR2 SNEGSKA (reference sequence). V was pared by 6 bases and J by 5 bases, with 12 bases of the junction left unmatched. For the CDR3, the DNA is TGCAGTGCCAATCCGGGACTAGCGGGAGGGCCGGGGGAGACCCAGTACTTC. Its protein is CSANPGLAGGPGETQYF.

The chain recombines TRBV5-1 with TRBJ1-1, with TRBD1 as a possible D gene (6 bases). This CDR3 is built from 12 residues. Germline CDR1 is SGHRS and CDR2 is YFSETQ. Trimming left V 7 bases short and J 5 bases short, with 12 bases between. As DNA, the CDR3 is TGCGCCAGCCGACAGGCGGGAACTGAAGCTTTCTTT. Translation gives CASRQAGTEAFF.

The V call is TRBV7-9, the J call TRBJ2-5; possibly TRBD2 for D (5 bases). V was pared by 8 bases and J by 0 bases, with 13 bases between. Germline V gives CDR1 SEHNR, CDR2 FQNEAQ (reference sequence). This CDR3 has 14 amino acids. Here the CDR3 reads CASPPDWYQETQYF. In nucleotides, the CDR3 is TGTGCCAGCCCCCCGGACTGGTACCAAGAGACCCAGTACTTC.

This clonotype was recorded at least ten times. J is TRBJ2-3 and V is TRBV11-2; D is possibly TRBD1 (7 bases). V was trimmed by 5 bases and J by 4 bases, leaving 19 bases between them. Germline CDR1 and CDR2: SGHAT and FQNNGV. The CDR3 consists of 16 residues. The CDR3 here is CASSLGAGGSADTQYF. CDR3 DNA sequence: TGTGCCAGCAGCCTGGGGGCAGGGGGGTCCGCAGATACGCAGTATTTT.

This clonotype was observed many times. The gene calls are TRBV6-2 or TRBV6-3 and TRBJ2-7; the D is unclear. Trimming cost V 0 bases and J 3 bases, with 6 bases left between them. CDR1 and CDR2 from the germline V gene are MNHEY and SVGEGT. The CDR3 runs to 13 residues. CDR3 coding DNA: TGTGCCAGCAGTTACTCGAGGAACTACGAGCAGTACTTC. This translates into CASSYSRNYEQYF.

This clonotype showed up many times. CDR3 loop: CASSFPDYEQYF. The CDR3 bases are TGTGCCAGCAGTTTTCCCGACTACGAGCAGTACTTC. The chain employs TRBV11-1 and TRBJ2-7; D not certain. Between the trimmed V and J ends, which lost 6 bases and 3 bases, there was a span of 9 bases. The germline gives CDR1 SGHAT, CDR2 FQDESV (reference sequence). There are 12 residues in the CDR3.

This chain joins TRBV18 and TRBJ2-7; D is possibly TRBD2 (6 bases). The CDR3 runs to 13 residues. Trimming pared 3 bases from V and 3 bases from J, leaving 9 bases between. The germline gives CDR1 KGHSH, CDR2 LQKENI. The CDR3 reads CASSPRRDYEQYF. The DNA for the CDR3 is TGTGCCAGCTCACCTCGGAGGGACTACGAGCAGTACTTC.

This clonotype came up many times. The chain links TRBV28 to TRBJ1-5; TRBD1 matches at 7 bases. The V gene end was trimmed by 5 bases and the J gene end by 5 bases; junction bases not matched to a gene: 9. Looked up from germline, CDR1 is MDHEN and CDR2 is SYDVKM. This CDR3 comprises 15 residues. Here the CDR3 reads CASSTREGAHQPQHF. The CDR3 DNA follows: TGTGCCAGCAGTACCCGGGAGGGGGCGCATCAGCCCCAGCATTTT.

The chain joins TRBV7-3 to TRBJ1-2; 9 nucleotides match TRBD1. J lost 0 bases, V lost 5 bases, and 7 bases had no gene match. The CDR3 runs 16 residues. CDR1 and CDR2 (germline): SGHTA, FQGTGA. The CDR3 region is CASSPTGTGPNYGYTF. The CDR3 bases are TGTGCCAGCAGCCCCACCGGGACAGGGCCTAACTATGGCTACACCTTC.

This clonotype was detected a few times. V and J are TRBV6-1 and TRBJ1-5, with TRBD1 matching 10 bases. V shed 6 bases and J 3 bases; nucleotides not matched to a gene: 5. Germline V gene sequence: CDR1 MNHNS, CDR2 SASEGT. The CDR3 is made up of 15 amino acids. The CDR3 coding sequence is TGTGCCAGCAGCCAAGGGACAGGGGCCAATCAGCCCCAGCATTTT. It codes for CASSQGTGANQPQHF.

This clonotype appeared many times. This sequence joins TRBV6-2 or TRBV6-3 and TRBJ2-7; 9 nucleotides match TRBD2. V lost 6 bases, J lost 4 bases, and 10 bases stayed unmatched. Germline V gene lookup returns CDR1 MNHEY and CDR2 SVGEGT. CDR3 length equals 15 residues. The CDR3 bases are TGTGCCAGCAGCCCAAATACTAGCGGGCCATACGAGCAGTACTTC. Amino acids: CASSPNTSGPYEQYF.

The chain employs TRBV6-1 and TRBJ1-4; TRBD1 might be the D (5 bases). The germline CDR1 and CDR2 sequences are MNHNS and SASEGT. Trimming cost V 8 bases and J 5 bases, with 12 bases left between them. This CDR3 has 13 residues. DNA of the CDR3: TGTGCCAGCGGGGCAGAGAGAAATGAAAAACTGTTTTTT. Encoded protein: CASGAERNEKLFF.

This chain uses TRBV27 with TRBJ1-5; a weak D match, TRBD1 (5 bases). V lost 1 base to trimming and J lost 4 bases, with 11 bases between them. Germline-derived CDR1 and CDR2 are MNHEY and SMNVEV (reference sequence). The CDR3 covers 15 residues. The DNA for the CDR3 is TGTGCCAGCAGTTTATTACGGGGGTCTAATCAGCCCCAGCATTTT. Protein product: CASSLLRGSNQPQHF.

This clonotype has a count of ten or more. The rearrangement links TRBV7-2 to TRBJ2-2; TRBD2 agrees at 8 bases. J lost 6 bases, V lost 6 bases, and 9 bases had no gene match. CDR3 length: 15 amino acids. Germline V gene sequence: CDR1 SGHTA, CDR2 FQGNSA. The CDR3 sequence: CASSLSGRPAGELFF. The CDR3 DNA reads TGTGCCAGCAGTCTAAGCGGGAGACCGGCCGGGGAGCTGTTTTTT.

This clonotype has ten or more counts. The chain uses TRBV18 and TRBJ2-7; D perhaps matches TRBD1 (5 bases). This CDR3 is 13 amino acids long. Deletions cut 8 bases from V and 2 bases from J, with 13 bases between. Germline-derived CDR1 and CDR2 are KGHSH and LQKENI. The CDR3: CASSPTVAYEQYF. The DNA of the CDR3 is TGTGCCAGCAGCCCGACAGTGGCCTACGAGCAGTACTTC.

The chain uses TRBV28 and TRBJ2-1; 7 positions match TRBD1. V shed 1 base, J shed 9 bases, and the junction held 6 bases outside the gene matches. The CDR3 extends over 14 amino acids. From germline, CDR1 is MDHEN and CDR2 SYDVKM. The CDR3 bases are TGTGCCAGCAGTTTATTCGACAGGGTCAGTGAGCAGTTCTTC. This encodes CASSLFDRVSEQFF.

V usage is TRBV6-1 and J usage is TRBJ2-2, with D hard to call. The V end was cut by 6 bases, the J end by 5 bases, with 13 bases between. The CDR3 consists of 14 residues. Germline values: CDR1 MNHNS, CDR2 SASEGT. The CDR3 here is CASSTGLPTGELFF. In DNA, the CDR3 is TGTGCCAGCAGCACGGGTCTACCTACCGGGGAGCTGTTTTTT.

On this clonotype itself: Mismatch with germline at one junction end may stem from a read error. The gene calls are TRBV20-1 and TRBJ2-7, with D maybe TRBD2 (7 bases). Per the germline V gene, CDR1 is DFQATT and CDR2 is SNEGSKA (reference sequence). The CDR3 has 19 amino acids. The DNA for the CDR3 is TGCAGTGCTAGAGATCAGTACGGCGTCAGGGGCGGGAGTTGGTACGAGCGGTACTTC. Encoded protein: CSARDQYGVRGGSWYERYF.